The 5 T cell receptor beta chains below all came from one sample that was sequenced in a study of blood T cell repertoires in COVID-19. Sequencing used immunoSEQ multiplex PCR; TCRdb keeps in-frame clones, though not all of them. The table includes approximately 350,000 clones, about 89% detected once. The sequenced sample consisted of peripheral blood. These receptors came from a woman aged 45 to 65 with COVID-19, enrolled during active disease.

The chain links TRBV6-4 to TRBJ2-3; TRBD1 matches 7 bases. The junction had 2 bases not matched to a gene; V was cut back by 3 bases and J by 5 bases. Germline assignment: CDR1 MRHNA and CDR2 SNTAGT. CDR3 size: 13 residues. The CDR3 coding sequence is TGTGCCAGCAGTGATCAGGGGGAAGATACGCAGTATTTT. As protein: CASSDQGEDTQYF.

This clone showed up just once. The V gene is TRBV30, the J gene TRBJ2-5; TRBD1 agrees at 8 bases. The ends lost 0 bases at V and 3 bases at J; junction bases unmatched: 6. This CDR3 spans 15 amino acids. Germline V gene lookup returns CDR1 GTSNPN and CDR2 SVGIG (reference sequence). Written as DNA, the CDR3 is TGTGCCTGGAGTGTAACAGGGGGACGGAAAGAGACCCAGTACTTC. Translation: CAWSVTGGRKETQYF. Full variable domain (missing parts from reference TRBV30 and TRBJ2-5): SQTIHQWPATLVQPVGSPLSLECTVEGTSNPNLYWYRQAAGRGLQLLFYSVGIGQISSEVPQNLSASRPQDRQFILSSKKLLLSDSGFYLCAWSVTGGRKETQYFGPGTRLLVL.

This CDR3 reads CASSEGATGEYEQYF. As DNA, the CDR3 is TGTGCCAGCAGCGAGGGGGCGACAGGCGAATACGAGCAGTACTTC. The chain joins TRBV9 to TRBJ2-7; 7 bases line up with TRBD1. The CDR3 loop spans 15 amino acids. The J segment lost 4 bases and the V segment lost 3 bases, leaving 10 bases of the junction unmatched. Germline lookup yields CDR1 SGDLS and CDR2 YYNGEE.

The chain is built from TRBV27 and TRBJ2-1; 9 bases align to TRBD2. The V segment lost 2 bases and the J segment 8 bases; nucleotides outside the gene matches: 7. This CDR3 is 15 amino acids long. Germline assignment: CDR1 MNHEY and CDR2 SMNVEV (reference sequence). Here the CDR3 DNA reads TGTGCCAGCAGTTTAGGGTCTAGCGGGGCTGATGAGCAGTTCTTC. Its protein product is CASSLGSSGADEQFF.

This sequence joins TRBV11-2 and TRBJ1-1; 7 positions agree with TRBD1. Germline lookup yields CDR1 SGHAT and CDR2 FQNNGV. V trimming: 6 bases; J trimming: 7 bases; junction bases outside the gene matches: 5. This CDR3 region has 12 residues. CDR3 region: CASRPTGNEAFF. CDR3 in DNA: TGTGCCAGCAGACCGACAGGGAATGAAGCTTTCTTT.